A single sample is the source of the 10 T cell receptor beta chains below, sequenced in a study of T cell changes during pregnancy in multiple sclerosis (dated by TCRdb to the late 2010s). Library preparation employed the immunoSEQ multiplex PCR assay. TCRdb took over this immuneACCESS table, retaining in-frame rearrangements with V and J assigned. Such tables are incomplete; in checked studies, under half of the missing clones stem from an unresolved V gene, and the remainder is unexplained. This sample comprises about 38,000 clones, around 87% of them detected only once. Together, the top ten hold more than 0.55% of the sample. The sequences come from CD4+ T cells from peripheral blood mononuclear cells, collected in the second trimester of pregnancy. The receptors were gathered from a female donor with multiple sclerosis, enrolled in a pregnancy study.

The chain joins TRBV5-1 to TRBJ2-2; perhaps TRBD1 as D (6 bases). CDR3 length: 16 amino acids. Germline CDR1 SGHRS, CDR2 YFSETQ. V was trimmed by 0 bases and J by 3 bases, leaving 12 bases between them. This chain's CDR3 is CASSLGQGMDTGELFF. The CDR3 DNA follows: TGCGCCAGCAGCTTGGGGCAGGGGATGGACACCGGGGAGCTGTTTTTT.

The chain employs TRBV5-1 and TRBJ2-5, with 8 bases fitting TRBD2. The CDR3 consists of 15 residues. V lost 4 bases to trimming and J lost 2 bases; unmatched junction nucleotides: 7. Per germline, CDR1 SGHRS and CDR2 YFSETQ. This chain's CDR3 is CASSGQGLAQETQYF. CDR3 coding DNA: TGCGCCAGCAGCGGCCAAGGACTAGCACAAGAGACCCAGTACTTC. Full variable domain (rest looked up from reference TRBV5-1 and TRBJ2-5): KAGVTQTPRYLIKTRGQQVTLSCSPISGHRSVSWYQQTPGQGLQFLFEYFSETQRNKGNFPGRFSGRQFSNSRSEMNVSTLELGDSALYLCASSGQGLAQETQYFGPGTRLLVL.

The rearrangement uses TRBV20-1 and TRBJ2-7, with D uncertain. The V gene's germline CDR1 is DFQATT and CDR2 SNEGSKA (reference sequence). Trimming left V 3 bases short and J 4 bases short, with 7 bases between. The CDR3 has 11 amino acids. Written as DNA, the CDR3 is TGCAGTGCTAGCCTCGGGTACGAGCAGTACTTC. Amino acid sequence: CSASLGYEQYF.

CDR3 bases: TGTGCCAGCAGCTTCCGGACAGGGACGGGCACTGAAGCTTTCTTT. Its translation is CASSFRTGTGTEAFF. The chain is built from TRBV7-2 and TRBJ1-1; 8 positions match TRBD1. The CDR3 is made up of 15 amino acids. Trimming at V came to 3 bases and at J to 4 bases, leaving 7 bases not matched to a gene. Germline lookup yields CDR1 SGHTA and CDR2 FQGNSA.

The chain recombines TRBV10-2 with TRBJ2-5, with 7 bases aligning to TRBD2. This CDR3 is 13 amino acids long. V shed 5 bases and J 3 bases; nucleotides not matched to a gene: 3. Germline CDR1 and CDR2: WSHSY and SAAADI. DNA for the CDR3: TGCGCCAGCAGTTTTGCGGGAGAAGAGACCCAGTACTTC. Protein: CASSFAGEETQYF.

The rearrangement links TRBV2 to TRBJ2-7; D possibly corresponds to TRBD1 (6 bases). The CDR3 totals 14 residues. Germline CDR1 and CDR2: SNHLY and FYNNEI. V was shortened by 6 bases and J by 7 bases, with 19 bases between the two germline ends. The DNA of the CDR3 is TGTGCCAGCAGGGAGGCAGGGGCTACCTTTGAGCAGTACTTC. Protein sequence: CASREAGATFEQYF. Variable domain in full (rest from reference TRBV2 and TRBJ2-7): EPEVTQTPSHQVTQMGQEVILRCVPISNHLYFYWYRQILGQKVEFLVSFYNNEISEKSEIFDDQFSVERPDGSNFTLKIRSTKLEDSAMYFCASREAGATFEQYFGPGTRLTVT.

The V call is TRBV5-1, the J call TRBJ1-5; TRBD1 matches at 12 bases. With 4 bases clipped from V and 0 bases from J, the junction kept 11 bases outside the gene matches. The germline gives CDR1 SGHRS, CDR2 YFSETQ. CDR3 length: 19 amino acids. The chain's CDR3 is CASSLGGTGGASSNQPQHF. In DNA form, the CDR3 reads TGCGCCAGCAGCCTGGGAGGGACAGGGGGCGCGAGTAGCAATCAGCCCCAGCATTTT.

V gene TRBV19 combines with J gene TRBJ2-6; TRBD1 matches 12 bases. CDR1 is LNHDA and CDR2 is SQIVND in the germline V gene (reference sequence). CDR3 size: 17 residues. CDR3 in DNA: TGTTCCACCGACGGGGACAGGGGGCTTTTTGGGGCCAACGTCCTGACTTTC. It specifies CSTDGDRGLFGANVLTF. Using reference TRBV19 and TRBJ2-6 for the parts outside the CDR3, the full variable domain is DGGITQSPKYLFRKEGQNVTLSCEQNLNHDAMYWYRQDPGQGLRLIYYSQIVNDFQKGDIAEGYSVSREKKESFPLTVTSAQKNPTAFYLCSTDGDRGLFGANVLTFGAGSRLTVL.

In its sample, this clone was seen a few times. The CDR3 DNA reads as TGTGCCAGCAGCTCAAAAGATTTAGTTGGGCCAGAGACCCAGTACTTC. Translating it yields CASSSKDLVGPETQYF. This sequence joins TRBV7-9 and TRBJ2-5; D not certain. The germline V gene encodes CDR1 SEHNR and CDR2 FQNEAQ (reference sequence). Between the trimmed V and J ends, which lost 4 bases and 4 bases, there was a span of 19 bases. The length of the CDR3 is 16 residues.

The rearrangement links TRBV5-1 to TRBJ1-4; D is uncertain. This CDR3 contains 13 residues. CDR1 SGHRS and CDR2 YFSETQ come from the germline V gene. Trimming pared 1 base from V and 7 bases from J, leaving 8 bases between. Here the CDR3 DNA reads TGCGCCAGCAGCTTGATCGGGGTTGAAAAACTGTTTTTT. It encodes CASSLIGVEKLFF.